This TCR beta chain originates from a study of CD8 T cells in ankylosing spondylitis. V was trimmed by 2 bases and J by 6 bases, leaving 10 bases between them. The CDR3 contains 13 residues. This clonotype has only a few counts. No antigen is known for it. TCRdb independently ran MiXCR on the 5' RACE reads; one entry per CDR3 protein. The data show 300,000 to 400,000 distinct CDR3 sequences, about a fifth seen once. Study-level results: What seemed typical of ankylosing spondylitis blood was a TCR beta motif built from eight highly homologous variants. Some of these motif variants have turned up before, in reports on reactive arthritis synovial fluid and blood. The authors reported significant enrichment of disease-linked clones in matched ankylosing spondylitis synovial fluid.

The receptor was isolated from a male donor with ankylosing spondylitis. The gene calls are TRBV12-3 or TRBV12-4 and TRBJ1-1; D uncertain. Source material: blood, either unsorted or a sorted T cell fraction (not recorded which). CDR3 protein: CASSLSETAEAFF. The CDR3 region has the DNA TGTGCCAGCAGTTTAAGCGAAACGGCTGAAGCTTTCTTT.